The 21 T cell receptor beta chains given below trace back to one sample, sequenced in a study of tumor and adjacent non-tumor tissue in lung cancer. This sample's RNA came from whole unsorted tissue. A modified ARM-PCR protocol with three rounds of nested PCR amplified TCRbeta. In TCRdb, the multiplex PCR reads were re-called with MiXCR into one record per CDR3 protein. The sample includes 200,000 to 250,000 distinct CDR3 sequences, around 71% of them seen just once. Material: lung tumor tissue. The source is a man in his sixties with non-small cell lung cancer.

A note on this clonotype: Since the CDR3 does not end with the conserved phenylalanine or tryptophan, this likely comes from a read error. The chain couples TRBV6-6 to TRBJ2-1, with unresolved D. Germline V gene lookup returns CDR1 MNHNY and CDR2 SVGAGI (reference sequence). CDR3 length: 16 residues. V was trimmed by 7 bases and J by 0 bases, leaving 16 bases between them. The CDR3 here is CASIPGITLSYNEQFL. In DNA, the CDR3 is TGTGCCAGCATCCCTGGCATCACCCTCTCCTACAATGAGCAGTTCTTA.

This clonotype was recorded at least ten times. This chain links TRBV12-3 or TRBV12-4 with TRBJ2-1; TRBD2 matches 7 bases. The CDR3 spans 13 residues. V shed 2 bases, J shed 9 bases, and the junction held 4 bases outside the gene matches. This CDR3 reads CASSLTTSLEQFF. DNA for the CDR3: TGTGCCAGCAGTTTAACGACTAGCCTTGAGCAGTTCTTC.

A note on this clonotype: Its ends do not fully match the called genes, so a read error is possible. This sequence joins TRBV6-1 and TRBJ2-3, with TRBD2 matching 7 bases. The CDR3 loop spans 14 amino acids. The V gene's germline CDR1 is MNHNS and CDR2 SASEGT. Here the CDR3 DNA reads TGTGCCAGCAGTGAACTAGGGAGGGAAGATACGCAATATTTT. Its protein is CASSELGREDTQYF.

Remarks on this clonotype: A clone one base away is much larger, so this may be a read error. This chain uses TRBV4-3 with TRBJ2-1, with D maybe TRBD2 (5 bases). Per the germline V gene, CDR1 is LGHNA and CDR2 is YSLEER. There are 17 residues in the CDR3. V lost 1 base to trimming and J lost 8 bases, with 21 bases between them. For the CDR3, the DNA is TGCGCCAGCAGCCAAGGGGGTCGGGGAGTGCCCAGCGATGAGCAGTTCTTC. Protein sequence: CASSQGGRGVPSDEQFF.

This clonotype has ten or more counts. The rearrangement joins TRBV5-4 to TRBJ2-7; TRBD1 agrees at 9 bases. In germline, CDR1 is SGHNT, CDR2 YYREEE (reference sequence). V lost 1 base to trimming and J lost 3 bases; unmatched junction nucleotides: 8. This CDR3 is built from 16 residues. Here the CDR3 reads CASSLSSGQGNYEQYF. The DNA for the CDR3 is TGTGCCAGCAGCTTGAGTTCCGGACAGGGGAACTACGAGCAGTACTTC.

A remark on this clonotype: One end of the junction fails to match germline, which may point to a read error. The DNA of the CDR3 is TGTGCCAGCAGCTTAATTAGCTACCAAGGGACCCGGTACTTC. This codes for CASSLISYQGTRYF. The chain joins TRBV11-2 to TRBJ2-5; TRBD1 or TRBD2 may be the D gene (5 bases each). Germline V gene lookup returns CDR1 SGHAT and CDR2 FQNNGV. The CDR3 is made up of 14 amino acids.

A remark on this clonotype: A read error may produce the germline difference seen at one junction end. The chain carries TRBV5-1 and TRBJ1-3, with a possible D match to TRBD1 (5 bases). CDR3 length: 13 amino acids. Germline values: CDR1 SGHRS, CDR2 YFSETQ. CDR3 region: CASSPRDGNNIYF. The CDR3 bases are TGCGCCAGCAGCCCCCGGGACGGAAACAACATATATTTT.

The chain uses TRBV20-1 and TRBJ1-6; the D gene is possibly TRBD1 (5 bases). Germline V gene sequence: CDR1 DFQATT, CDR2 SNEGSKA (reference sequence). Trimming cost V 7 bases and J 10 bases, with 17 bases left between them. The CDR3 is 13 amino acids. The CDR3 region has the DNA TGCAGTGTATTGGGGGTGTCGGAATCACCCCTCCACTTT. It yields the protein CSVLGVSESPLHF.

As for this clonotype: A much larger clone sits a single nucleotide away, making a read error possible. This chain connects TRBV6-2 or TRBV6-3 to TRBJ2-7; TRBD1 aligns across 7 bases. V shed 6 bases and J 2 bases; nucleotides not matched to a gene: 13. This CDR3 has 16 amino acids. The V gene's germline CDR1 is MNHEY and CDR2 SVGEGT. The DNA for the CDR3 is TGTGCCAGCAGCCGATCACCCTCCGGGACAGCCTACGAGCAGTACTTC. It encodes CASSRSPSGTAYEQYF.

This clonotype was picked up one time. It may be a read error: a sequence one base away is much more abundant. The rearrangement joins TRBV29-1 to TRBJ1-1; the D is unclear. The CDR3 is made up of 12 amino acids. Germline V lookup: CDR1 SQVTM, CDR2 ANQGSEA. The CDR3 sequence is CIVAGLGTEAFF. CDR3 nucleotide sequence: TGCATCGTTGCAGGTTTGGGCACTGAAGCTTTCTTT. The full variable domain, its missing parts supplied by reference TRBV29-1 and TRBJ1-1, is SAVISQKPSRDICQRGTSLTIQCQVDSQVTMMFWYRQQPGQSLTLIATANQGSEATYESGFVIDKFPISRPNLTFSTLTVSNMSPEDSSIYLCIVAGLGTEAFFGQGTRLTVV.

For this clonotype: A read error may be the cause here, since a much bigger clone is one base away. The chain joins TRBV29-1 to TRBJ2-1; no firm D call. Trimming left V 6 bases short and J 11 bases short, with 17 bases between. Germline loops: CDR1 SQVTM, CDR2 ANQGSEA. This CDR3 has 12 residues. The CDR3 loop is CSVYSKRNKQFF. The CDR3 coding sequence is TGCAGCGTCTACAGTAAACGGAATAAGCAGTTCTTC.

There are a few counts of this clonotype. A much larger clone differs from this one at a single base, so this may be a read error. This sequence joins TRBV20-1 and TRBJ2-1; 10 bases line up with TRBD2. Per germline, CDR1 DFQATT and CDR2 SNEGSKA (reference sequence). The CDR3 is made up of 14 amino acids. Trimming removed 7 bases from V and 6 bases from J; junction bases left unmatched: 9. CDR3 residues: CSVESGRVPNEQFF. Here the CDR3 DNA reads TGCAGTGTCGAAAGCGGGAGGGTCCCCAATGAGCAGTTCTTC.

This clonotype was found many times. CDR3 in amino acids: CSVRGVETQYF. The CDR3, as DNA: TGCAGCGTAAGGGGCGTAGAGACCCAGTACTTC. This sequence joins TRBV29-1 and TRBJ2-5, with D perhaps matching TRBD1 (5 bases). The V and J ends lost 6 bases and 4 bases respectively, with 9 bases between them. The CDR3 extends over 11 amino acids. Germline V gene data show CDR1 as SQVTM and CDR2 as ANQGSEA. Looking up the rest from reference TRBV29-1 and TRBJ2-5 gives the full variable domain: SAVISQKPSRDICQRGTSLTIQCQVDSQVTMMFWYRQQPGQSLTLIATANQGSEATYESGFVIDKFPISRPNLTFSTLTVSNMSPEDSSIYLCSVRGVETQYFGPGTRLLVL.

Points on this clonotype: One base away lies a much larger clone, so this may be a sequencing read error. The chain recombines TRBV12-3 or TRBV12-4 with TRBJ1-1; tentatively, D is TRBD1 (5 bases). The CDR3 has 14 amino acids. V was trimmed by 5 bases and J by 7 bases, leaving 17 bases between them. The CDR3 protein is CASSPTPRGIEAFF. The CDR3 nucleotides are TGTGCCAGCAGTCCCACACCCCGGGGCATTGAAGCTTTCTTT.

This clonotype has only one observation. The junction shows a germline mismatch at one end, possibly a read error. The rearrangement uses TRBV4-3 and TRBJ2-5; D possibly matches TRBD1 or TRBD2 (5 bases each). The CDR3 consists of 14 residues. Germline CDR1 is LGHNA and CDR2 is YSLEER. Here the CDR3 DNA reads TGTGCCAGCAGCCAAGATCCCCGGGGACAGACCCAGTACTTC. Translation gives CASSQDPRGQTQYF.

The chain recombines TRBV28 with TRBJ2-7; 7 nucleotides agree with TRBD1. The CDR3 extends over 13 amino acids. V trimming: 10 bases; J trimming: 4 bases; junction bases outside the gene matches: 10. Germline CDR1 and CDR2: MDHEN and SYDVKM. The CDR3: CANEQPGGYEQYF. For the CDR3, the DNA is TGTGCCAACGAGCAGCCAGGGGGTTACGAGCAGTACTTC. The whole variable domain, remainder taken from reference TRBV28 and TRBJ2-7, is DVKVTQSSRYLVKRTGEKVFLECVQDMDHENMFWYRQDPGLGLRLIYFSYDVKMKEKGDIPEGYSVSREKKERFSLILESASTNQTSMYLCANEQPGGYEQYFGPGTRLTVT.

Comments on this clonotype: It is likely a read error, because the conserved phenylalanine at the end of the CDR3 is missing. The CDR3 region is CSAAYSSNTGGLFS. Written as DNA, the CDR3 is TGCAGCGCCGCGTACTCGTCGAACACCGGGGGGCTGTTTTCT. The chain is built from TRBV29-1 and TRBJ2-2; the D gene is possibly TRBD2 (6 bases). The V gene's germline CDR1 is SQVTM and CDR2 ANQGSEA. This CDR3 has 14 residues.

This sequence joins TRBV24-1 and TRBJ1-2, with D perhaps TRBD1 (6 bases). Per germline, CDR1 KGHDR and CDR2 SFDVKD. V lost 3 bases, J lost 8 bases, and 18 bases lay in between. The CDR3 totals 15 residues. CDR3 loop: CATSDRWTEIRGYTF. For the CDR3, the DNA is TGTGCCACCAGTGATAGGTGGACAGAGATACGCGGCTACACCTTC.

About this clonotype itself: This could be a read error, since a much larger clone is one nucleotide away. It is likely a read error, because the conserved phenylalanine at the end of the CDR3 is missing. The chain joins TRBV6-5 to TRBJ1-5; the D gene is possibly TRBD1 (6 bases). Per germline, CDR1 MNHEY and CDR2 SVGAGI. Trimming removed 5 bases from V and 2 bases from J, with 13 bases in between. The CDR3 contains 15 residues. This CDR3 reads CASSLRGIGNQPQHL. In nucleotides, the CDR3 is TGTGCCAGCAGTCTGAGGGGGATCGGCAATCAGCCCCAGCATTTA.

With respect to this clonotype: The junction does not match germline at one end; this may be a read error. The chain uses TRBV6-2 or TRBV6-3 and TRBJ2-7, with 7 bases lining up with TRBD1. CDR1 is MNHEY, CDR2 SVGEGT, per germline. There are 15 residues in the CDR3. The CDR3, as DNA: TGTACCAGCAGGACCGGGACAGTGGGGTTCTACGAGCAGTACTTC. Protein: CTSRTGTVGFYEQYF.

In the case of this clonotype: One junction end disagrees with the germline gene, perhaps due to a read error. The J gene is TRBJ2-3, the V gene TRBV20-1; 8 bases line up with TRBD2. The CDR3 has 15 amino acids. CDR1 and CDR2 from the germline V gene are DFQATT and SNEGSKA (reference sequence). For the CDR3, the DNA is TGCAGTGCTAGAGGCCAGCGGGAGTGCACAGATACGCAGTATTTC. It translates to CSARGQRECTDTQYF.